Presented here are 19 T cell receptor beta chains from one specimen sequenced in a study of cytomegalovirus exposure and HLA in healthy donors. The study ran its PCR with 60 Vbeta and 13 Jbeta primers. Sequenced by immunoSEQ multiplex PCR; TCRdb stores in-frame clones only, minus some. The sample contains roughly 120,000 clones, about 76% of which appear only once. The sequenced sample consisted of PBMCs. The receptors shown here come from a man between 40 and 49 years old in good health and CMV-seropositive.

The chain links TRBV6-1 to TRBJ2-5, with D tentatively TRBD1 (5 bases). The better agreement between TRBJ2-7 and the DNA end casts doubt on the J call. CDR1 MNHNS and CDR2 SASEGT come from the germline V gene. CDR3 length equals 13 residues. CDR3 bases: TGTGCCAGCAGTCCCGGACATCACTACGAGCAGTACTTC. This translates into CASSPGHHYEQYF.

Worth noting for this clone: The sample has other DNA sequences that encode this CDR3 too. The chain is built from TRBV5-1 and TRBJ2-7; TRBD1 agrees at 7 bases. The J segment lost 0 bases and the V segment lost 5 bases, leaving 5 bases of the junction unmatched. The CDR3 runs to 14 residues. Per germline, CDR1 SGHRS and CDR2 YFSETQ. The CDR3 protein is CASSRDSVSYEQYF. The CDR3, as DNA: TGCGCCAGCAGTAGGGACAGCGTCTCCTACGAGCAGTACTTC.

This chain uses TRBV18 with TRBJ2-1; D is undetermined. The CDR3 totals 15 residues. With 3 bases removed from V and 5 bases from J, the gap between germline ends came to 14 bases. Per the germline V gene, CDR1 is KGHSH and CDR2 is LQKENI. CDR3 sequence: CASSPIILDNNEQFF. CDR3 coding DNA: TGTGCCAGCTCACCGATCATATTAGACAACAATGAGCAGTTCTTC.

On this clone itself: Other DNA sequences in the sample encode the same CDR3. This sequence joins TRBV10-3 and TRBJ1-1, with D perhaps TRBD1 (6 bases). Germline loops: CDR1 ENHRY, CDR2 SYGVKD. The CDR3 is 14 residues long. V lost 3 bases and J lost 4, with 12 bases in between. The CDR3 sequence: CAISEVRGGTEAFF. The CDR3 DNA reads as TGTGCCATCAGTGAAGTCAGGGGTGGCACTGAAGCTTTCTTT.

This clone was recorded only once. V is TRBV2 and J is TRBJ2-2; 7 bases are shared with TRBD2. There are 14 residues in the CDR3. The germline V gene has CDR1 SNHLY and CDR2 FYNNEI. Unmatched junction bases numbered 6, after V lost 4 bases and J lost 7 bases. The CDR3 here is CASSGTSADGELFF. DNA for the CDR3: TGTGCCAGCAGTGGAACTAGCGCCGACGGGGAGCTGTTTTTT.

CDR3 DNA sequence: TGCAGCGTTGCCCGACAGGGGGCCTACAATGAGCAGTTCTTC. Protein: CSVARQGAYNEQFF. V is TRBV29-1 and J is TRBJ2-1; 9 bases are a match to TRBD1. The CDR3 extends over 14 amino acids. Germline assignment: CDR1 SQVTM and CDR2 ANQGSEA. V was clipped by 4 bases and J by 2 bases; unmatched bases: 3.

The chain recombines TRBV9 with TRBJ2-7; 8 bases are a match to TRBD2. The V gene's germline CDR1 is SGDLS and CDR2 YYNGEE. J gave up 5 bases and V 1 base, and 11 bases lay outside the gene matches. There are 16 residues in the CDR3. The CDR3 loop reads CASSVKSGGLVDEQYF. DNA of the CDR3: TGTGCCAGCAGCGTAAAATCTGGGGGACTAGTCGACGAGCAGTACTTC.

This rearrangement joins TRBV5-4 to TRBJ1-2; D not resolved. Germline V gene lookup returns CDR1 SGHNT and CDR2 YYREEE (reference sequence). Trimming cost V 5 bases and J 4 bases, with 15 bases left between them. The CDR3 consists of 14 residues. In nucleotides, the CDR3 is TGTGCCAGCAGTCCTGCCGGGGATGTCTATGGCTACACCTTC. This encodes CASSPAGDVYGYTF.

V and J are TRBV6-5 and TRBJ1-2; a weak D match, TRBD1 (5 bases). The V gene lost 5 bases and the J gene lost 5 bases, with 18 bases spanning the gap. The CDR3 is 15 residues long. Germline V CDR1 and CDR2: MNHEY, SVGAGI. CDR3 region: CASSPPRGSGYGYTF. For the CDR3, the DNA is TGTGCCAGCAGTCCACCCCGGGGCAGCGGGTATGGCTACACCTTC.

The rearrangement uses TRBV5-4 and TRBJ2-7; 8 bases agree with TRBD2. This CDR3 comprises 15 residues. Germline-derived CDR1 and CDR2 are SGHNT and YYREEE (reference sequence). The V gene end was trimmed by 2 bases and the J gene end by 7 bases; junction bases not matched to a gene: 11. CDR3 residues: CASSLLAEPWGEQYF. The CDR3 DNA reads TGTGCCAGCAGCTTACTAGCGGAACCCTGGGGGGAGCAGTACTTC.

The CDR3 DNA follows: TGCGCCAGCAGCCAAGATTTGAGGATGAACTATGGCTACACCTTC. Its translation is CASSQDLRMNYGYTF. The chain is built from TRBV4-1 and TRBJ1-2; no definite D call. From germline, CDR1 is MGHRA and CDR2 YSYEKL. The CDR3 is 15 residues long. V was cut by 0 bases and J by 2 bases, with 10 bases left in between.

CDR3 coding DNA: TGTGCCTGGAGCTTGGGGGCAAGGAATGAAAAACTGTTTTTT. Amino acids: CAWSLGARNEKLFF. The chain has TRBV30 and TRBJ1-4, with TRBD1 as a possible D gene (6 bases). The ends were cut back, 3 bases at V and 5 bases at J, with 13 bases in the middle. This CDR3 spans 14 amino acids. Germline CDR1 is GTSNPN and CDR2 is SVGIG (reference sequence).

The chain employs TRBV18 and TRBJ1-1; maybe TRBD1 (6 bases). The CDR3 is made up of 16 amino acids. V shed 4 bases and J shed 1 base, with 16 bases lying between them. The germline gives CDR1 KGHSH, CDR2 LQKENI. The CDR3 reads CASSLTHRVENTEAFF. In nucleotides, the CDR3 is TGTGCCAGCTCACTTACTCACAGGGTCGAGAACACTGAAGCTTTCTTT.

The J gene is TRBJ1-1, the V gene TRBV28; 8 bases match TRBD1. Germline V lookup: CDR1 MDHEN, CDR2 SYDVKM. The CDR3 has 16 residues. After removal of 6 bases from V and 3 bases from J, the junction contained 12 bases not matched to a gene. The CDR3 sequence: CASSRSQGARYTEAFF. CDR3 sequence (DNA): TGTGCCAGCAGCCGCTCTCAGGGGGCGCGATACACTGAAGCTTTCTTT.

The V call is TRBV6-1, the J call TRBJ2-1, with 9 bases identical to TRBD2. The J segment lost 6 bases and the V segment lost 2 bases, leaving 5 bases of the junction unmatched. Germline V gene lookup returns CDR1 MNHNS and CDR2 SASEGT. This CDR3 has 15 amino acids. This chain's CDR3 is CASSERREGRNEQFF. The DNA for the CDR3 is TGTGCCAGCAGTGAAAGGCGGGAGGGCCGCAATGAGCAGTTCTTC.

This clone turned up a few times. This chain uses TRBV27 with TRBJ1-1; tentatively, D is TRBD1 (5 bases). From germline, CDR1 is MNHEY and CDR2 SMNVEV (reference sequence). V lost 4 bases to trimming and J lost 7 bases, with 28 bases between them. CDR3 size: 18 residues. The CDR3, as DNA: TGTGCCAGCAGTTCTTCCGGATACAGGCCTGGAGGGTATAGTGAAGCTTTCTTT. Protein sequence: CASSSSGYRPGGYSEAFF.

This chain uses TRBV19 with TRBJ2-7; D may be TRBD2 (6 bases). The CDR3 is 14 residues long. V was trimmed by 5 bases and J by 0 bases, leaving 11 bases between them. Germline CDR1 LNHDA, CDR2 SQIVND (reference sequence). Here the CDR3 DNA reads TGTGCCAGTAGTGACGGCGGGGACTCCTACGAGCAGTACTTC. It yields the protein CASSDGGDSYEQYF.

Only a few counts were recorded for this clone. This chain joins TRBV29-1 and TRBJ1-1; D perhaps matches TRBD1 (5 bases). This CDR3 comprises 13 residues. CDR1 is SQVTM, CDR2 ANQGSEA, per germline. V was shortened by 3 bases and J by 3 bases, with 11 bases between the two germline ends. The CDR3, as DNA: TGCAGCGTTGAGACAGTCGATTACACTGAAGCTTTCTTT. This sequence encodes CSVETVDYTEAFF.

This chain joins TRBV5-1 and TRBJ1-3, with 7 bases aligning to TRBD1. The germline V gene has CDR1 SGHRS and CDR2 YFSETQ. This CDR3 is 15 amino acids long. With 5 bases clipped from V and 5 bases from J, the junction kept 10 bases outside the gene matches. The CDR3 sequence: CASSPTRDSRNTIYF. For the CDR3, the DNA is TGCGCCAGCAGTCCAACCCGGGACAGTCGAAACACCATATATTTT.